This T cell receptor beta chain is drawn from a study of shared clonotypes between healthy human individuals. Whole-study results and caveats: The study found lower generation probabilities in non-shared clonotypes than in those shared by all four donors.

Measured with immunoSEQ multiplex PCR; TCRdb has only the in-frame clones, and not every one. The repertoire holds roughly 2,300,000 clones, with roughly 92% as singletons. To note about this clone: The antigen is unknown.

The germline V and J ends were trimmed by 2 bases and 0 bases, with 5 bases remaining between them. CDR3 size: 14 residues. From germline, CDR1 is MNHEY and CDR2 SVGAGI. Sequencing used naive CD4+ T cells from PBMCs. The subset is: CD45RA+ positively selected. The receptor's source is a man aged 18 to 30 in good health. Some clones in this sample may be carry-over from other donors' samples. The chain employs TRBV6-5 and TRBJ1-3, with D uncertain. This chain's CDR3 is CASSYTISGNTIYF. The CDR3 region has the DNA TGTGCCAGCAGTTACACCATCTCTGGAAACACCATATATTTT.